At least ten counts were recorded for the clone carrying this T cell receptor beta chain. Its matching antigen is unknown. V lost 1 base and J lost 4; bases outside the gene matches: 7. Germline CDR1 and CDR2: SEHNR and FQNEAQ (reference sequence). The CDR3 is 16 amino acids. The sample is drawn from a study of T cell responses to AZD1222 COVID-19 vaccine. General study findings and limits: Spike-specific TCR breadth rose after two AZD1222 doses, and depth rose as well.

Using immunoSEQ multiplex PCR, the repertoire was profiled, and TCRdb retains in-frame clones only, with some absent. The data contain tens of thousands of clones, about 90% of them singletons. This receptor was identified in an adult in good health. This chain joins TRBV7-9 and TRBJ2-1; 7 nucleotides line up with TRBD2. The sample in question was peripheral blood, obtained on day 0 of MenACWY control vaccination. The CDR3 DNA reads TGTGCCAGCAGCTTAGTCCGGCTAGCGGTGTACAATGAGCAGTTCTTC. Its protein product is CASSLVRLAVYNEQFF. Based on the CDR3 plus reference TRBV7-9 and TRBJ2-1, the full variable domain is DTGVSQNPRHKITKRGQNVTFRCDPISEHNRLYWYRQTLGQGPEFLTYFQNEAQLEKSRLLSDRFSAERPKGSFSTLEIQRTEQGDSAMYLCASSLVRLAVYNEQFFGPGTRLTVL.